This T cell receptor (beta chain) derives from a study of cytomegalovirus exposure and HLA in healthy donors. Unmatched junction bases numbered 8, after V lost 3 bases and J lost 2 bases. This CDR3 region has 16 residues. Germline assignment: CDR1 SQVTM and CDR2 ANQGSEA. PCR employed 60 Vbeta and 13 Jbeta primers. The assay was immunoSEQ multiplex PCR, and TCRdb's table has in-frame clones only and misses some. The profile shows approximately 120,000 clones, roughly 76% of them singletons. The chain couples TRBV29-1 to TRBJ2-3, with TRBD2 identical over 10 bases. The sample taken for sequencing was PBMCs. The TCR originated in a woman aged 45-59 years in good health and CMV-seronegative. The CDR3 DNA is TGCAGCGTTGAGTCACTAGCGGGAACTGACACAGATACGCAGTATTTT. This sequence encodes CSVESLAGTDTDTQYF.